This TCR beta chain stems from a study of T cell repertoires in cytomegalovirus infection. The sample holds many counts of this clonotype. Its antigen is not identified. The CDR3 extends over 14 amino acids. V gave up 7 bases and J gave up 0 bases, with 12 bases separating them. Germline lookup yields CDR1 MGHDK and CDR2 SYGVNS. Study-level results: Cumulative public TCR beta family frequency identified CMV carriers with the relevant HLA. Clonotypes of TCR beta that were HLA-C-restricted and CMV-specific dominated the ex vivo response.

TCRdb fed the reads into MiXCR, producing one record per CDR3 protein. The table records 600,000 to 800,000 distinct CDR3 sequences, 24% of them present only once. The sequenced sample consisted of CD8+ T cells from PBMCs. This sequence joins TRBV25-1 and TRBJ1-1; D gene ambiguous. The clonotype was recovered from a human donor in good health (CMV status not recorded). Some clones in this sample may be carry-over from other donors' samples. CDR3 protein: CASTPRGLNTEAFF. CDR3 DNA: TGTGCCAGCACTCCTCGAGGGTTGAACACTGAAGCTTTCTTT.